This T cell receptor (beta chain) was sequenced for a study of metastatic and nonmetastatic thyroid tumors. Turning to the study itself: Repertoires from malignant and benign thyroid patients were compared across blood and tumor or nodule tissue.

With MiXCR, TCRdb reprocessed the PCR reads. The repertoire holds tens of thousands of clones, more than 20% seen once, with 6.4% in the top ten. Every patient underwent thyroid surgery untreated. This CDR3 spans 13 amino acids. The V gene's germline CDR1 is MDHEN and CDR2 SYDVKM. The V end was cut by 5 bases, the J end by 0 bases, with 4 bases between. This TCR came from a female donor with papillary thyroid cancer or a benign thyroid nodule (not recorded which). Some clones in this sample may be carry-over from other donors' samples. The gene calls are TRBV28 and TRBJ2-2; D is uncertain. The material sequenced was tumor tissue. The CDR3 loop reads CASSTANTGELFF. DNA for the CDR3: TGTGCCAGCAGTACAGCGAACACCGGGGAGCTGTTTTTT. The variable domain in full, completed from reference TRBV28 and TRBJ2-2, reads DVKVTQSSRYLVKRTGEKVFLECVQDMDHENMFWYRQDPGLGLRLIYFSYDVKMKEKGDIPEGYSVSREKKERFSLILESASTNQTSMYLCASSTANTGELFFGEGSRLTVL.